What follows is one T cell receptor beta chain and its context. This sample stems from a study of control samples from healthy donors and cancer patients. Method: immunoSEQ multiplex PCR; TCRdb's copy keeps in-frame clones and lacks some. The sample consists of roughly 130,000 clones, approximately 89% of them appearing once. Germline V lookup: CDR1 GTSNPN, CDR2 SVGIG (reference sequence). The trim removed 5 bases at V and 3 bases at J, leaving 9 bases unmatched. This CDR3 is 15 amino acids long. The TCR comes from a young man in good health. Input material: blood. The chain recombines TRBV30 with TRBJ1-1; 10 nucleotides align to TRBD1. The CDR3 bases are TGTGCCTGGGCGGGACAGGGGAGGGAGTACACTGAAGCTTTCTTT. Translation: CAWAGQGREYTEAFF.